These T cell receptor beta chains were read from a single sample in a study of T cell repertoires in cytomegalovirus infection. These TCRs' antigens remain unknown. TCRdb reanalysed the reads using MiXCR and keeps one entry per CDR3 protein. The sample consists of around 900,000 distinct CDR3 sequences, roughly a third of them appearing once. The sequences come from cultured CD8+ T cells from PBMCs, collected from culture after CMV antigen stimulation. All receptors derive from a human donor in good health (CMV status not recorded). Some clones in this sample may be carry-over from other donors' samples. Each CDR3 is given with its conserved first and last residue. D genes are given only for firm matches. Clone size is given for some rows only: seen once, a few or many times, or a class if the clone is expanded.

V gene: TRBV7-6
D gene: TRBD1
clone size: -
J gene: TRBJ2-3
CDR3 DNA: TGTGCCAGCAACTTACGTATACAGGGGGCCTATGGGGGAGATACGCAGTATTTT
CDR3 protein: CASNLRIQGAYGGDTQYF

V gene: TRBV4-2
D gene: TRBD1
clone size: many
J gene: TRBJ1-2
CDR3 DNA: TGTGCCAGCAGCCAGGCCGTCTTCCGGGACAGGTCAGGGGGCTACACCTTC
CDR3 protein: CASSQAVFRDRSGGYTF

V gene: TRBV20-1
D gene: -
clone size: -
J gene: TRBJ1-1
CDR3 DNA: TGCAGTGCTAGAGCCACACTGAACACTGAAGCTTTCTTT
CDR3 protein: CSARATLNTEAFF

V gene: TRBV11-2
D gene: -
clone size: -
J gene: TRBJ1-3
CDR3 DNA: TGTGCCAGCAGCTTAGTTTCCCCGGGTTACCCTGGAAACATCATATATTTT
CDR3 protein: CASSLVSPGYPGNIIYF

V gene: TRBV12-3/TRBV12-4
D gene: TRBD2
clone size: many
J gene: TRBJ2-1
CDR3 DNA: TGTGCCAGCAGTACCGGACTAGCAGGACTTGAGCAGTTCTTC
CDR3 protein: CASSTGLAGLEQFF

V gene: TRBV27
D gene: -
clone size: few
J gene: TRBJ1-3
CDR3 DNA: TGTGCCAGCAGTTTATCAGGCGGGTATTCTGGAAACACCATATATTTT
CDR3 protein: CASSLSGGYSGNTIYF

V gene: TRBV27
D gene: -
clone size: -
J gene: TRBJ1-5
CDR3 DNA: TGTGCCAGCACCGCCGGGGTCAATCAGCCCCAGCATTTT
CDR3 protein: CASTAGVNQPQHF

V gene: TRBV6-2/TRBV6-3
D gene: -
clone size: -
J gene: TRBJ2-3
CDR3 DNA: TGTGCCAGCAGCCGCGATGATTGGGATACGCAGTATTTT
CDR3 protein: CASSRDDWDTQYF

V gene: TRBV5-3
D gene: -
clone size: -
J gene: TRBJ2-5
CDR3 DNA: TGTGCCAGCAGCCCTGGGTTTGACAATCGGAGGGAGACCCAGTACTTC
CDR3 protein: CASSPGFDNRRETQYF

V gene: TRBV4-1
D gene: TRBD1
clone size: -
J gene: TRBJ2-1
CDR3 DNA: TGCGCCAGCAGCCCCATGACAGGGGACGAGCAGTTCTTC
CDR3 protein: CASSPMTGDEQFF

V gene: TRBV6-6
D gene: -
clone size: -
J gene: TRBJ2-1
CDR3 DNA: TGTGCCAGCAGTTACTCGGATCGACTAGTGGGGGGTGGTGAGCAGTTCTTC
CDR3 protein: CASSYSDRLVGGGEQFF

V gene: TRBV7-6
D gene: -
clone size: -
J gene: TRBJ1-1
CDR3 DNA: TGTGCCAGCAGATTGGAGGGGTTGGACGACACTGAAGCTTTCTTT
CDR3 protein: CASRLEGLDDTEAFF

V gene: TRBV10-1
D gene: -
clone size: -
J gene: TRBJ1-2
CDR3 DNA: TGCGCCAGCAGTGAGTCGATGTTTGGCAGCTTCTATGGCTACACCTTC
CDR3 protein: CASSESMFGSFYGYTF

V gene: TRBV19
D gene: TRBD1
clone size: -
J gene: TRBJ1-5
CDR3 DNA: TGTGCCAGTAGTAGCCCAAGGGGGCGGCGGAGCAATCAGCCCCAGCATTTT
CDR3 protein: CASSSPRGRRSNQPQHF

V gene: TRBV7-6
D gene: -
clone size: -
J gene: TRBJ1-2
CDR3 DNA: TGTGCCAGCAGCTCCAACTCGGGCATTCCTACAAACCTCTATGGCTACACCTTC
CDR3 protein: CASSSNSGIPTNLYGYTF

V gene: TRBV27
D gene: -
clone size: -
J gene: TRBJ1-2
CDR3 DNA: TGTGCCAGCAGTTTATGGGCTAACTATGGCTACACCTTC
CDR3 protein: CASSLWANYGYTF

V gene: TRBV5-4
D gene: TRBD2
clone size: -
J gene: TRBJ2-1
CDR3 DNA: TGTGCCAGCAGCGAACGGACTAGTTACAATGAGCAGTTCTTC
CDR3 protein: CASSERTSYNEQFF

V gene: TRBV28
D gene: -
clone size: few
J gene: TRBJ1-4
CDR3 DNA: TGTGCCAGCAGTCCGACAGATAGGAATGAAAAACTGTTTTTT
CDR3 protein: CASSPTDRNEKLFF

V gene: TRBV5-5
D gene: TRBD1
clone size: -
J gene: TRBJ2-5
CDR3 DNA: TGTGCCAGCAGCCCCGGACAGGGCAGCGAGACCCAGTACTTC
CDR3 protein: CASSPGQGSETQYF

V gene: TRBV7-2
D gene: TRBD1
clone size: -
J gene: TRBJ2-3
CDR3 DNA: TGTGCCAACAGCTTTTGGACAGGGGGCTCAGATACGCAGTATTTT
CDR3 protein: CANSFWTGGSDTQYF

V gene: TRBV13
D gene: -
clone size: -
J gene: TRBJ2-3
CDR3 DNA: TGTGCCAGCAGCTACACCGGGGGCAACACAGATACGCAGTATTTT
CDR3 protein: CASSYTGGNTDTQYF

V gene: TRBV27
D gene: TRBD2
clone size: -
J gene: TRBJ2-1
CDR3 DNA: TGTGCCAGCTCGAAGGGACTAGCGGGAGTATACAATGAGCAGTTCTTC
CDR3 protein: CASSKGLAGVYNEQFF

V gene: TRBV7-9
D gene: -
clone size: few
J gene: TRBJ2-2
CDR3 DNA: TGTGCCAGCAGCTTAGCGCGTTACACCGGGGAGCTGTTTTTT
CDR3 protein: CASSLARYTGELFF

V gene: TRBV6-1
D gene: TRBD2
clone size: few
J gene: TRBJ2-3
CDR3 DNA: TGTGCCAGCAGTGCCCGGTACGGGGGGAACACAGATACGCAGTATTTT
CDR3 protein: CASSARYGGNTDTQYF

V gene: TRBV7-3
D gene: -
clone size: -
J gene: TRBJ2-2
CDR3 DNA: TGTGCCAGCAGCTTCCCCCAGGGGCGACTAGTCTCGAACACCGGGGAGCTGTTTTTT
CDR3 protein: CASSFPQGRLVSNTGELFF

V gene: TRBV7-3
D gene: -
clone size: -
J gene: TRBJ2-5
CDR3 DNA: TGTGCCAGCAGCATCCGACAGGTCCAAGAGACCCAGTACTTC
CDR3 protein: CASSIRQVQETQYF

V gene: TRBV6-2/TRBV6-3
D gene: TRBD2
clone size: few
J gene: TRBJ2-5
CDR3 DNA: TGTGCCAGCGCCCCGAGGACTAGCGGGATCCCGGGGACCCAGTACTTC
CDR3 protein: CASAPRTSGIPGTQYF

V gene: TRBV27
D gene: -
clone size: -
J gene: TRBJ2-7
CDR3 DNA: TGTGCCAGCAGTTTTTCCGGGACTCCCTACGAGCAGTACTTC
CDR3 protein: CASSFSGTPYEQYF

V gene: TRBV7-9
D gene: TRBD1
clone size: -
J gene: TRBJ1-3
CDR3 DNA: TGTGCCAGCCAGCCTAAAATCAGCTTGTTGAGGGACAGTGGATACGCGAGCTCTGGAAACACCATATATTTT
CDR3 protein: CASQPKISLLRDSGYASSGNTIYF

V gene: TRBV7-2
D gene: -
clone size: many
J gene: TRBJ1-4
CDR3 DNA: TGTGCCAGCAGCTTGTCCGATCCGGGTCGTGAAAAACTGTTTTTT
CDR3 protein: CASSLSDPGREKLFF

V gene: TRBV20-1
D gene: -
clone size: -
J gene: TRBJ2-5
CDR3 DNA: TGCAGTGCTAGAGAGCCCTCCCAAGAGACCCAGTACTTC
CDR3 protein: CSAREPSQETQYF

V gene: TRBV6-1
D gene: -
clone size: -
J gene: TRBJ2-5
CDR3 DNA: TGTGCCAGCAGTTACGAAACCACAGGGACGGAGGAGACCCAGTACTTC
CDR3 protein: CASSYETTGTEETQYF

V gene: TRBV7-9
D gene: -
clone size: -
J gene: TRBJ2-1
CDR3 DNA: TGTGCCAGCAGCTCCGGGGGGCCCGGGTCCAATGAGCAGTTCTTC
CDR3 protein: CASSSGGPGSNEQFF

V gene: TRBV13
D gene: TRBD1
clone size: -
J gene: TRBJ1-1
CDR3 DNA: TGTGCCAGCAGTTGGGACGGGACAGGGAACACTGAAGCTTTCTTT
CDR3 protein: CASSWDGTGNTEAFF

V gene: TRBV5-4
D gene: -
clone size: -
J gene: TRBJ2-1
CDR3 DNA: TGTGCCAGCACTTGGGGATATGAGCAGTTCTTC
CDR3 protein: CASTWGYEQFF

V gene: TRBV9
D gene: -
clone size: -
J gene: TRBJ1-6
CDR3 DNA: TGTGCCAGCAGCCCCCGGGACGAAGGACGGTCACCCCTCCACTTT
CDR3 protein: CASSPRDEGRSPLHF

V gene: TRBV19
D gene: TRBD1
clone size: few
J gene: TRBJ1-1
CDR3 DNA: TGTGCCAGTAGTCCTCGGACAGGGGATAGCACTGAAGCTTTCTTT
CDR3 protein: CASSPRTGDSTEAFF

V gene: TRBV7-9
D gene: TRBD2
clone size: few
J gene: TRBJ2-3
CDR3 DNA: TGTGCCAGTCCCGTGACCGGGAGGGGGACAGATACGCAGTATTTT
CDR3 protein: CASPVTGRGTDTQYF

V gene: TRBV27
D gene: TRBD1
clone size: few
J gene: TRBJ1-2
CDR3 DNA: TGTGCCAGCAGTTTTACAGGGGGTCCAATTAATCCCAATGGCTACACCTTC
CDR3 protein: CASSFTGGPINPNGYTF

V gene: TRBV12-3/TRBV12-4
D gene: -
clone size: few
J gene: TRBJ1-1
CDR3 DNA: TGTGCCAGCGCCATCGGGGGAGGCGACACTGAAGCTTTCTTT
CDR3 protein: CASAIGGGDTEAFF

V gene: TRBV20-1
D gene: TRBD1
clone size: -
J gene: TRBJ2-2
CDR3 DNA: TGCAGTGCTTCAGGACAGGAAAACACCGGGGAGCTGTTTTTT
CDR3 protein: CSASGQENTGELFF

V gene: TRBV6-1
D gene: TRBD1
clone size: -
J gene: TRBJ2-7
CDR3 DNA: TGTGCCAGCAGTGCACCCGGGGACAGGGTCTACGAGCAGTACTTC
CDR3 protein: CASSAPGDRVYEQYF

V gene: TRBV7-7
D gene: -
clone size: -
J gene: TRBJ2-5
CDR3 DNA: TGTGCTAGCAGCCACACCTCACGGGGGGCCCAAGAGACCCAGTACTTC
CDR3 protein: CASSHTSRGAQETQYF

V gene: TRBV13
D gene: -
clone size: -
J gene: TRBJ2-3
CDR3 DNA: TGTGCCAGCAGCTCCCAAGCGGTGGATACGCAGTATTTT
CDR3 protein: CASSSQAVDTQYF

V gene: TRBV4-1
D gene: -
clone size: many
J gene: TRBJ1-6
CDR3 DNA: TGCGCCAGCAGCCAAGAACCCAGGGGACGGTATAATTCACCCCTCCACTTT
CDR3 protein: CASSQEPRGRYNSPLHF

V gene: TRBV7-9
D gene: -
clone size: few
J gene: TRBJ2-3
CDR3 DNA: TGTGCCAGCAGCGCAGGGGTTATAGATACGCAGTATTTT
CDR3 protein: CASSAGVIDTQYF

V gene: TRBV15
D gene: -
clone size: -
J gene: TRBJ2-5
CDR3 DNA: TGTGCCACCAGCATAGGGGCGGAGGGGGAGACCCAGTACTTC
CDR3 protein: CATSIGAEGETQYF

V gene: TRBV9
D gene: -
clone size: -
J gene: TRBJ1-1
CDR3 DNA: TGTGCCAGCAGCGCAGGGGAGGGGTCCACTGAAGCTTTCTTT
CDR3 protein: CASSAGEGSTEAFF